This TCR beta chain was sequenced in a study of shared clonotypes between healthy human individuals. Study conclusions and caveats: Across subsets, estimated richness was generally greater for naive than for memory populations.

Comment on this clone: The antigen is unknown.

Clones were read by immunoSEQ multiplex PCR, and TCRdb kept only the in-frame ones, dropping some. The sample comprises approximately 710,000 clones, around 90% of which are singletons, and about 33% rests with the top ten. From germline, CDR1 is MDHEN and CDR2 SYDVKM. Trimming took 4 bases from V and 4 from J, leaving 8 bases between them. The CDR3 is 12 amino acids. This chain joins TRBV28 and TRBJ2-7; no clear D. This TCR derives from a man younger than 35 in good health. Some clones in this sample may be carry-over from other donors' samples. The sequencing sample was made of memory CD8+ T cells from PBMCs. Subset here: CD45RO+ cells pooled with CCR7-negative TemRA cells. The CDR3 DNA follows: TGTGCCAGCAGTTACCGAGTTTACGAGCAGTACTTC. Its protein product is CASSYRVYEQYF.